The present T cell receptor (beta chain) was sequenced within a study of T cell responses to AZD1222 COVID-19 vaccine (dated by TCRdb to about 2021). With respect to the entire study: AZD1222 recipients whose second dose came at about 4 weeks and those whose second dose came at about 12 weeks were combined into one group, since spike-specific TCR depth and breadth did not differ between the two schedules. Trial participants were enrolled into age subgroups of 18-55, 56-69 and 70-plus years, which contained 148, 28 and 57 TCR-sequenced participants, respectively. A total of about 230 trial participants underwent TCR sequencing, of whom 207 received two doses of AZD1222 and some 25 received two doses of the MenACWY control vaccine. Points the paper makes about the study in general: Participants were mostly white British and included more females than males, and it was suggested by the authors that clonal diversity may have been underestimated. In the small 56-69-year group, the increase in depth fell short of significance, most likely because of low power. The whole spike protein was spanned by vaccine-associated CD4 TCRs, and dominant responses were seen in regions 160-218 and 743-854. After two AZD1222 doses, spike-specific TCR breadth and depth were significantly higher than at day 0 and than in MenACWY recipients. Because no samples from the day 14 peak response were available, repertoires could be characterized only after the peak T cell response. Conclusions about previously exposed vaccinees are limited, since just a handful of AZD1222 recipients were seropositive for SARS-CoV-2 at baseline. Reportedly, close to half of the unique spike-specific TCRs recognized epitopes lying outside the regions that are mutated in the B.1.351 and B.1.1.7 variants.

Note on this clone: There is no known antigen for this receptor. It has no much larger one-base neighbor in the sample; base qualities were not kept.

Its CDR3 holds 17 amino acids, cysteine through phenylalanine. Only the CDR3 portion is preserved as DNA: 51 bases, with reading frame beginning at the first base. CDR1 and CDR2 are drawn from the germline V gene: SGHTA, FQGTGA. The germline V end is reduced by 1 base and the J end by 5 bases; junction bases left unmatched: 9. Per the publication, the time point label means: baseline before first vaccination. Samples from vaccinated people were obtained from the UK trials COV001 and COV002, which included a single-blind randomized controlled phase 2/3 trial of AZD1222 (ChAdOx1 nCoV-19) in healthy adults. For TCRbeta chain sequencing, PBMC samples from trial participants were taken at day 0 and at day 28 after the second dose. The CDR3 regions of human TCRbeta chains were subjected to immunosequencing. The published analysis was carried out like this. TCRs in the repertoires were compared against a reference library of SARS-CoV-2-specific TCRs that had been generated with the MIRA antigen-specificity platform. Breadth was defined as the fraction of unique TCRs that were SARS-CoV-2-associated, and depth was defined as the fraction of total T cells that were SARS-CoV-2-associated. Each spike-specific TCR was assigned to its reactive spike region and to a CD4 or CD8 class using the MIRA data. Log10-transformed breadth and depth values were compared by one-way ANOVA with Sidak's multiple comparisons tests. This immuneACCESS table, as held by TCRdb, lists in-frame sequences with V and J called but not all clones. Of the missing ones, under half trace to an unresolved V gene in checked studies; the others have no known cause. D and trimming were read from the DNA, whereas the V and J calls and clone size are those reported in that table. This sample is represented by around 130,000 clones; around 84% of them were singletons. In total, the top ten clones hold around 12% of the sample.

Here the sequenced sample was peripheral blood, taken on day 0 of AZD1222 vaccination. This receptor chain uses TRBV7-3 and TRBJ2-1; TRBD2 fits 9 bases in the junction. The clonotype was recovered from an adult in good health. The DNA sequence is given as TGTGCCAGCAGCTTAATACGGTTTAGCGGGAGAAACAATGAGCAGTTCTTC. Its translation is CASSLIRFSGRNNEQFF.